These 30 T cell receptor beta chains share one sample of origin, sequenced in a study of T cell changes during pregnancy in multiple sclerosis. Assay used: immunoSEQ multiplex PCR; TCRdb lists only in-frame clones, some missing. The table records 35,000 to 50,000 clones, 80% to 90% of them present only once. Material: CD4+ T cells from peripheral blood mononuclear cells, obtained after pregnancy. The source is a female donor with multiple sclerosis, enrolled in a pregnancy study.

In nucleotides, the CDR3 is TGTGCCAGCAGCCTGAGGGGGGGCGCAGGTGAAAAACTGTTTTTT. Translating gives CASSLRGGAGEKLFF. This chain connects TRBV5-8 to TRBJ1-4; weak D call: TRBD1 (6 bases). V was trimmed by 4 bases and J by 7 bases, leaving 17 bases between them. CDR1 SGHTS and CDR2 YDEGEE come from the germline V gene. CDR3 length equals 15 residues.

CDR3 sequence (DNA): TGTGCCAGCAGCTTAGCGTTGTCGCGGGCTTTCTTT. Its translation is CASSLALSRAFF. The chain recombines TRBV7-9 with TRBJ1-1; D gene uncertain. The CDR3 consists of 12 residues. Trimming removed 0 bases from V and 11 bases from J, with 10 bases in between. Germline CDR1 SEHNR, CDR2 FQNEAQ (reference sequence). Full variable domain (missing parts from reference TRBV7-9 and TRBJ1-1): DTGVSQNPRHKITKRGQNVTFRCDPISEHNRLYWYRQTLGQGPEFLTYFQNEAQLEKSRLLSDRFSAERPKGSFSTLEIQRTEQGDSAMYLCASSLALSRAFFGQGTRLTVV.

This clone was counted between two and nine times. V and J are TRBV14 and TRBJ2-6; 9 nucleotides agree with TRBD1. Germline V gives CDR1 SGHDN, CDR2 FVKESK. Trimming took 4 bases from V and 2 from J; bases not matched to a gene: 6. CDR3 length equals 17 residues. The CDR3 sequence: CASSPDRGTTGANVLTF. The CDR3, as DNA: TGTGCCAGCAGCCCGGACAGGGGAACAACTGGGGCCAACGTCCTGACTTTC.

The genes are TRBV18 and TRBJ1-1; 8 nucleotides align to TRBD1. The CDR3 consists of 16 residues. The germline gives CDR1 KGHSH, CDR2 LQKENI. V shed 0 bases and J 6 bases; nucleotides not matched to a gene: 9. The CDR3 bases are TGTGCCAGCTCACCACCTCTCGACAGGGGTAGGGCTGAAGCTTTCTTT. Its protein is CASSPPLDRGRAEAFF.

This chain joins TRBV7-2 and TRBJ1-1; TRBD1 is a possible D gene (6 bases). Germline values: CDR1 SGHTA, CDR2 FQGNSA. This CDR3 comprises 14 residues. V gave up 5 bases and J gave up 2 bases, with 12 bases separating them. CDR3 nucleotides: TGTGCCAGCAGCGTTAGACAGGATAACACTGAAGCTTTCTTT. This translates into CASSVRQDNTEAFF.

CDR3 DNA: TGTGCCTGGAGTCCCAAGGACAGGGTCACAGATACGCAGTATTTT. As protein: CAWSPKDRVTDTQYF. The chain recombines TRBV30 with TRBJ2-3, with TRBD1 matching 8 bases. CDR3 length: 15 amino acids. J was trimmed by 2 bases and V by 2 bases; bases with no gene match: 6. Germline values: CDR1 GTSNPN, CDR2 SVGIG (reference sequence).

The chain is built from TRBV5-1 and TRBJ2-7; D remains unclear. Trimming removed 4 bases at V and 2 bases at J, with 4 bases between. This CDR3 comprises 11 residues. Germline V gene sequence: CDR1 SGHRS, CDR2 YFSETQ. Here the CDR3 reads CASSNTYEQYF. CDR3 bases: TGCGCCAGCAGCAACACCTACGAGCAGTACTTC.

The chain couples TRBV10-3 to TRBJ2-2; 9 bases line up with TRBD1. CDR1 and CDR2 from the germline V gene are ENHRY and SYGVKD. The CDR3 runs to 14 residues. Trimming cost V 10 bases and J 5 bases; bases outside gene matches: 8. This CDR3 reads CANRRDRDTGELFF. The CDR3 nucleotides are TGTGCCAACCGCCGGGACAGGGATACCGGGGAGCTGTTTTTT.

V and J are TRBV6-4 and TRBJ1-2, with 7 bases lining up with TRBD1. Looked up from germline, CDR1 is MRHNA and CDR2 is SNTAGT. The CDR3 covers 13 residues. The ends lost 6 bases at V and 6 bases at J; junction bases unmatched: 7. The CDR3 nucleotides read TGTGCCAGCAGCCCGACAGGGACGGATGGCTACACCTTC. Residues: CASSPTGTDGYTF.

Only one count was recorded for this clone. This sequence joins TRBV28 and TRBJ1-1, with D perhaps TRBD1 (6 bases). The V gene's germline CDR1 is MDHEN and CDR2 SYDVKM. The CDR3 loop spans 14 amino acids. Between the trimmed V and J ends, which lost 5 bases and 0 bases, there was a span of 10 bases. CDR3 DNA: TGTGCCAGCAGTAGGACAGAAATGAACACTGAAGCTTTCTTT. Protein product: CASSRTEMNTEAFF. Full variable domain (missing parts from reference TRBV28 and TRBJ1-1): DVKVTQSSRYLVKRTGEKVFLECVQDMDHENMFWYRQDPGLGLRLIYFSYDVKMKEKGDIPEGYSVSREKKERFSLILESASTNQTSMYLCASSRTEMNTEAFFGQGTRLTVV.

The chain recombines TRBV5-1 with TRBJ1-1, with 10 bases that match TRBD1. The V gene's germline CDR1 is SGHRS and CDR2 YFSETQ. This CDR3 spans 16 amino acids. With 4 bases clipped from V and 0 bases from J, the junction kept 6 bases outside the gene matches. The CDR3 spells CASSPGTGVLNTEAFF. CDR3 DNA: TGCGCCAGCAGCCCTGGGACAGGGGTGTTGAACACTGAAGCTTTCTTT.

The chain couples TRBV18 to TRBJ1-1; TRBD1 matches 7 bases. The CDR3 has 16 amino acids. V shed 3 bases and J 2 bases; nucleotides not matched to a gene: 9. The V gene's germline CDR1 is KGHSH and CDR2 LQKENI. CDR3 protein: CASSPNSQGSNTEAFF. The DNA for the CDR3 is TGTGCCAGCTCACCGAATTCACAGGGGTCCAACACTGAAGCTTTCTTT. Using reference TRBV18 and TRBJ1-1 for the parts outside the CDR3, the full variable domain is NAGVMQNPRHLVRRRGQEARLRCSPMKGHSHVYWYRQLPEEGLKFMVYLQKENIIDESGMPKERFSAEFPKEGPSILRIQQVVRGDSAAYFCASSPNSQGSNTEAFFGQGTRLTVV.

This chain uses TRBV28 with TRBJ2-3; 7 bases align to TRBD2. Germline V gene lookup returns CDR1 MDHEN and CDR2 SYDVKM. The CDR3 is 15 residues long. The V and J ends lost 2 bases and 1 base, in that order; junction bases with no gene match: 3. The CDR3 is CASSLMAGGTDTQYF. CDR3 in DNA: TGTGCCAGCAGTTTAATGGCGGGAGGCACAGATACGCAGTATTTT.

This chain links TRBV18 with TRBJ2-3; TRBD2 matches 7 bases. Germline-derived CDR1 and CDR2 are KGHSH and LQKENI. Trimming cost V 5 bases and J 0 bases; bases outside gene matches: 5. This CDR3 is built from 15 residues. This CDR3 reads CASSILAASTDTQYF. The CDR3 DNA reads as TGTGCCAGCTCAATCCTAGCGGCTAGCACAGATACGCAGTATTTT.

This clone has a handful of counts. J is TRBJ2-2 and V is TRBV5-4; D might be TRBD2 (6 bases). Germline V lookup: CDR1 SGHNT, CDR2 YYREEE (reference sequence). The length of the CDR3 is 15 residues. Trimming pared 2 bases from V and 1 base from J, leaving 9 bases between. CDR3 protein: CASSFVAVNTGELFF. The CDR3 nucleotides read TGTGCCAGCAGCTTTGTAGCGGTGAACACCGGGGAGCTGTTTTTT.

The rearrangement links TRBV11-2 to TRBJ2-2; the D is unclear. Trimming removed 5 bases from V and 4 bases from J, with 14 bases in between. The germline CDR1 and CDR2 sequences are SGHAT and FQNNGV. CDR3 length: 15 residues. CDR3 in amino acids: CASSLKQYGTGELFF. The CDR3 region has the DNA TGTGCCAGCAGCCTTAAACAGTACGGCACCGGGGAGCTGTTTTTT.

The gene calls are TRBV5-1 and TRBJ2-1; 8 bases align to TRBD2. Germline loops: CDR1 SGHRS, CDR2 YFSETQ. The ends lost 1 base at V and 9 bases at J; junction bases unmatched: 15. CDR3 length: 17 amino acids. This CDR3 is CASSLRPGSGSIGEQFF. Here the CDR3 DNA reads TGCGCCAGCAGCTTGCGGCCTGGAAGCGGGAGTATTGGTGAGCAGTTCTTC.

The rearrangement links TRBV9 to TRBJ2-7; 11 nucleotides line up with TRBD2. Germline V gives CDR1 SGDLS, CDR2 YYNGEE. V shed 3 bases, J shed 3 bases, and the junction held 5 bases outside the gene matches. The CDR3 totals 15 residues. CDR3 amino acids: CASSGGLAAGYEQYF. Here the CDR3 DNA reads TGTGCCAGCAGCGGGGGACTAGCGGCTGGCTACGAGCAGTACTTC.

This rearrangement joins TRBV28 to TRBJ2-3; no reliable D call. The CDR3 length is 13 residues. Germline V gene sequence: CDR1 MDHEN, CDR2 SYDVKM. V lost 2 bases, J lost 2 bases, and 5 bases lay in between. The CDR3 region is CASSLDTTDTQYF. CDR3 in DNA: TGTGCCAGCAGTTTAGACACCACAGATACGCAGTATTTT.

This clone has just one count. The genes are TRBV9 and TRBJ2-5, with 10 bases matching TRBD1. This CDR3 is 15 amino acids long. After removal of 3 bases from V and 4 bases from J, the junction contained 6 bases not matched to a gene. Germline V gives CDR1 SGDLS, CDR2 YYNGEE. The CDR3 spells CASSEGQGKGETQYF. For the CDR3, the DNA is TGTGCCAGCAGCGAGGGACAGGGGAAGGGAGAGACCCAGTACTTC.

V is TRBV2 and J is TRBJ2-7; D unclear. The CDR3 contains 14 residues. V was clipped by 2 bases and J by 3 bases, with 11 bases between them. Germline V lookup: CDR1 SNHLY, CDR2 FYNNEI. DNA for the CDR3: TGTGCCAGCAGTGAACATCCGGTTGTCTACGAGCAGTACTTC. This codes for CASSEHPVVYEQYF.

The V and J genes are TRBV5-6 and TRBJ2-3; D unresolved. Germline CDR1 is SGHDT and CDR2 is YYEEEE. There are 15 residues in the CDR3. Trimming left V 3 bases short and J 4 bases short, with 15 bases between. In DNA, the CDR3 is TGTGCCAGCAGCTCGAAAATTGGGCGTTCAGATACGCAGTATTTT. Its protein is CASSSKIGRSDTQYF.

The chain joins TRBV4-1 to TRBJ1-4; D might be TRBD1 (6 bases). Trimming took 0 bases from V and 3 from J, leaving 17 bases between them. The CDR3 length is 18 residues. The germline V gene encodes CDR1 MGHRA and CDR2 YSYEKL. Here the CDR3 DNA reads TGCGCCAGCAGCCAAGAAGGGCAGGGGCTGGGCTCTAATGAAAAACTGTTTTTT. It specifies CASSQEGQGLGSNEKLFF.

Worth noting for this clone: The same CDR3 also results from other DNA sequences found in this sample. The rearrangement uses TRBV30 and TRBJ1-5; 8 nucleotides agree with TRBD1. V trimming: 1 base; J trimming: 7 bases; junction bases outside the gene matches: 3. CDR1 GTSNPN and CDR2 SVGIG come from the germline V gene (reference sequence). The CDR3 length is 13 residues. The CDR3 reads CAWSEQGGQPQHF. The DNA of the CDR3 is TGTGCCTGGAGTGAACAGGGGGGCCAGCCCCAGCATTTT.

The chain links TRBV5-1 to TRBJ1-2; possibly TRBD1 for D (6 bases). CDR3 length: 17 residues. Trimming removed 3 bases from V and 3 bases from J, with 21 bases in between. The germline gives CDR1 SGHRS, CDR2 YFSETQ. Written as DNA, the CDR3 is TGCGCCAGCAGCTCTAACGCGGGGGGCGCGGGAGACTATGGCTACACCTTC. It specifies CASSSNAGGAGDYGYTF.

The V gene is TRBV7-9, the J gene TRBJ1-3; D perhaps matches TRBD1 (5 bases). Trimming stripped 0 bases from V and 2 bases from J, with 17 bases between. CDR1 is SEHNR, CDR2 FQNEAQ, per germline (reference sequence). The CDR3 is 18 amino acids. DNA for the CDR3: TGTGCCAGCAGCTTAGCGTTGGGGTACGTGGGGCCTGGAAACACCATATATTTT. Translated: CASSLALGYVGPGNTIYF.

The V call is TRBV5-1, the J call TRBJ2-3; TRBD1 agrees at 7 bases. The CDR3 loop spans 16 amino acids. V dropped 0 bases and J dropped 2; count of bases not matched to a gene: 6. CDR1 SGHRS and CDR2 YFSETQ come from the germline V gene. The CDR3 here is CASSLGWGQNTDTQYF. The CDR3 bases are TGCGCCAGCAGCTTGGGGTGGGGACAGAACACAGATACGCAGTATTTT.

The chain links TRBV5-1 to TRBJ2-2; 12 bases line up with TRBD2. Trimming cost V 0 bases and J 6 bases; bases outside gene matches: 3. Germline CDR1 and CDR2: SGHRS and YFSETQ. The CDR3 totals 16 residues. The CDR3 loop reads CASSLGLAGVPGELFF. CDR3 coding DNA: TGCGCCAGCAGCTTGGGACTAGCGGGAGTTCCCGGGGAGCTGTTTTTT.

This chain connects TRBV28 to TRBJ2-7; the D gene is possibly TRBD2 (6 bases). V lost 4 bases and J lost 12, with 19 bases in between. This CDR3 has 13 amino acids. Germline V gene sequence: CDR1 MDHEN, CDR2 SYDVKM. The CDR3 DNA reads TGTGCCAGCAGTTCGGCCCCAGGGACTCCTCTGTACTTC. Translation gives CASSSAPGTPLYF.

This CDR3 is CAISAGQGAYEQYF. CDR3 in DNA: TGTGCCATCAGTGCCGGACAGGGAGCCTACGAGCAGTACTTC. This rearrangement joins TRBV10-3 to TRBJ2-7, with 8 bases lining up with TRBD1. The ends lost 4 bases at V and 2 bases at J; junction bases unmatched: 4. The CDR3 has 14 residues. Germline-derived CDR1 and CDR2 are ENHRY and SYGVKD.